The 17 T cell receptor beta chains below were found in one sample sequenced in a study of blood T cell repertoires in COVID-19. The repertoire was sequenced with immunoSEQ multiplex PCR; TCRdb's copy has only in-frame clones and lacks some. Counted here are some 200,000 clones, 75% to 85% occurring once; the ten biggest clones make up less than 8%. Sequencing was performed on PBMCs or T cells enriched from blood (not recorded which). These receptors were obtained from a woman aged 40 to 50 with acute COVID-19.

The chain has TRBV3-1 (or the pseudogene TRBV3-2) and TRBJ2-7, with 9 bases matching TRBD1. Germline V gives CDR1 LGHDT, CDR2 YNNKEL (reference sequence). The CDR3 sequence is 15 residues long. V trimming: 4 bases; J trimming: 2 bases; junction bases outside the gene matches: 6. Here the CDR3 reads CASSRTGGLPYEQYF. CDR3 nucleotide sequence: TGTGCCAGCAGCCGCACAGGGGGCCTCCCCTACGAGCAGTACTTC.

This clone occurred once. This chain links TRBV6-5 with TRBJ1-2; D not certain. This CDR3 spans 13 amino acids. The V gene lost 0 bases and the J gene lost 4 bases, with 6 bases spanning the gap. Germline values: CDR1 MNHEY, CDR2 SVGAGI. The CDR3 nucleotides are TGTGCCAGCAGTTACTCCGGGAGCTATGGCTACACCTTC. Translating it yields CASSYSGSYGYTF.

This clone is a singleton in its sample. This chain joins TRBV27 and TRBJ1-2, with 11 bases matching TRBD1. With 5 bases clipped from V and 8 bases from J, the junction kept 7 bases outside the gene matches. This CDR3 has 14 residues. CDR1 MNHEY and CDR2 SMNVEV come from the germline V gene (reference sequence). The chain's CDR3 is CASSKPGQGVGYTF. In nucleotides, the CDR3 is TGTGCCAGCAGTAAACCGGGACAGGGGGTCGGCTACACCTTC.

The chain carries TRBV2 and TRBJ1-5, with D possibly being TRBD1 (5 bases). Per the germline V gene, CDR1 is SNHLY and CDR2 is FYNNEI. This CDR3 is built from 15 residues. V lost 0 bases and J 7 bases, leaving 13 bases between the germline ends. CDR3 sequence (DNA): TGTGCCAGCAGTGAAGCACGACAGTTCGCCCAGCCCCAGCATTTT. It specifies CASSEARQFAQPQHF.

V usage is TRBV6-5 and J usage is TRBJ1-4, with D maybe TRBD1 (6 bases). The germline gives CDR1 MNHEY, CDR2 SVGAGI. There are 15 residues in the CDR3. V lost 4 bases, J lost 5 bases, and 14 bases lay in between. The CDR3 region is CASSSAGALNEKLFF. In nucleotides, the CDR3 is TGTGCCAGCAGTTCGGCAGGGGCTCTGAATGAAAAACTGTTTTTT.

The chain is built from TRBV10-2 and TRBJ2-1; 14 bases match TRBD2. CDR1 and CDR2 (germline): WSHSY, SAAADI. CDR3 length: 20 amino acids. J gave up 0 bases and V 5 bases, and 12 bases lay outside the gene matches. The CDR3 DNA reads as TGCGCCAGCAGTCTAAAACCGGGACTAGCGGGGGACTCCTCCTACAATGAGCAGTTCTTC. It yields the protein CASSLKPGLAGDSSYNEQFF.

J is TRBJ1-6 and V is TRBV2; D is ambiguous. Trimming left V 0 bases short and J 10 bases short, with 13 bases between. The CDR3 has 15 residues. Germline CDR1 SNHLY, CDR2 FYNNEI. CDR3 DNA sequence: TGTGCCAGCAGTGAAGCGTGGCAGTTGGAGTCACCCCTCCACTTT. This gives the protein CASSEAWQLESPLHF.

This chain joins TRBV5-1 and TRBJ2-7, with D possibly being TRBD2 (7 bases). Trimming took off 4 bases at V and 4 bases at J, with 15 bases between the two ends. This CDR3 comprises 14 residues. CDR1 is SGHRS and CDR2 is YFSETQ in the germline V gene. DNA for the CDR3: TGCGCCAGCAGCCCTTGGGGGGGGCAATACGAGCAGTACTTC. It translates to CASSPWGGQYEQYF.

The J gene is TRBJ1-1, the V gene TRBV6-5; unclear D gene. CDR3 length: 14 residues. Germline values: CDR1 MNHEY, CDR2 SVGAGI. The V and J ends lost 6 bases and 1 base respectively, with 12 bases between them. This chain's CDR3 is CASRVVRGNTEAFF. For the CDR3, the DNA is TGTGCCAGCAGGGTAGTCCGAGGGAACACTGAAGCTTTCTTT.

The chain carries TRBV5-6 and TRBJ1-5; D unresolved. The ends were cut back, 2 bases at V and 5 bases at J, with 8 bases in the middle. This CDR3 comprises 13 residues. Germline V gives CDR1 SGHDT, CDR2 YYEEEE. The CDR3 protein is CASSFGPDQPQHF. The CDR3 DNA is TGTGCCAGCAGCTTTGGTCCAGATCAGCCCCAGCATTTT.

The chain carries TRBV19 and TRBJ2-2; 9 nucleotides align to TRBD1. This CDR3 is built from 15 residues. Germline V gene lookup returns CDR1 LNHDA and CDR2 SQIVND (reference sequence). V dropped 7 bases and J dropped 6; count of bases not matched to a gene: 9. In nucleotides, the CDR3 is TGTGCCAGTATCGACAGGGGGAAAAGCTCCGGGGAGCTGTTTTTT. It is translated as CASIDRGKSSGELFF.

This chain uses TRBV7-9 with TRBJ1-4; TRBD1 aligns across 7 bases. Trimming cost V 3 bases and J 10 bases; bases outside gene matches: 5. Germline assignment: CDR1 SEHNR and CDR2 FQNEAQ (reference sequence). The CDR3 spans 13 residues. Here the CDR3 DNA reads TGTGCCAGCAGCTTTCTGAAGGGGGCAAAACTGTTTTTT. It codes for CASSFLKGAKLFF.

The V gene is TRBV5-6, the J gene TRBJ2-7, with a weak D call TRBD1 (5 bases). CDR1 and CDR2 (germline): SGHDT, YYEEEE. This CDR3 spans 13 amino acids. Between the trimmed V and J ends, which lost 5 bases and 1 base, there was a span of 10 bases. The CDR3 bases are TGTGCCAGCAGGGACACGGCTTCCTACGAGCAGTACTTC. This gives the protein CASRDTASYEQYF.

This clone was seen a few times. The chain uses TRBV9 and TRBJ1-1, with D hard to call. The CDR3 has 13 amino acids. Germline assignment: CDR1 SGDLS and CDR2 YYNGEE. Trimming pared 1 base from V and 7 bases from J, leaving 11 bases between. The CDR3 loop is CASSVSAGHEAFF. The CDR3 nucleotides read TGTGCCAGCAGCGTATCTGCTGGGCATGAAGCTTTCTTT.

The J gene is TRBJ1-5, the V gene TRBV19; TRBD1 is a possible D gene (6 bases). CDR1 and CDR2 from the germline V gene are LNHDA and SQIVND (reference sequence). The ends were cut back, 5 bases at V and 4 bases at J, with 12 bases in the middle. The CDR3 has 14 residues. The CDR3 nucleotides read TGTGCCAGTAGTCCAAGGGACACTAATCAGCCCCAGCATTTT. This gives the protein CASSPRDTNQPQHF.

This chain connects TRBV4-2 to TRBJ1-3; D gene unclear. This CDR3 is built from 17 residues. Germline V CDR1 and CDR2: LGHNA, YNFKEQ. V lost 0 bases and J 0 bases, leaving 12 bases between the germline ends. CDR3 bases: TGTGCCAGCAGCCAAGACGTAGACTTGCCCTCTGGAAACACCATATATTTT. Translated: CASSQDVDLPSGNTIYF.

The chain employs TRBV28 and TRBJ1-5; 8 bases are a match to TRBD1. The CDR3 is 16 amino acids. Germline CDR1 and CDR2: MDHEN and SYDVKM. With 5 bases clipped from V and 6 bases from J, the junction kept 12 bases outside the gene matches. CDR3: CASSLIGQGAGQPQHF. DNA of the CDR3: TGTGCCAGCAGTCTAATTGGGCAGGGGGCCGGTCAGCCCCAGCATTTT.